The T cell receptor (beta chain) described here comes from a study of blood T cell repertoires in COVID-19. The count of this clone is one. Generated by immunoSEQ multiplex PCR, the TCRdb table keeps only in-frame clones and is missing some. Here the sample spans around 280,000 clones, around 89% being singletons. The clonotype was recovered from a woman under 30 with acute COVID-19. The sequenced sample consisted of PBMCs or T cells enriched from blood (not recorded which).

CDR3 sequence reads: CASSREGRNQPQHF. In DNA, the CDR3 is TGTGCCAGCAGCCGGGAGGGGAGGAATCAGCCCCAGCATTTT. The chain employs TRBV2 and TRBJ1-5; tentative D call: TRBD1 (5 bases). Germline CDR1 is SNHLY and CDR2 is FYNNEI. Trimming removed 6 bases from V and 4 bases from J, with 13 bases in between. This CDR3 region has 14 residues.